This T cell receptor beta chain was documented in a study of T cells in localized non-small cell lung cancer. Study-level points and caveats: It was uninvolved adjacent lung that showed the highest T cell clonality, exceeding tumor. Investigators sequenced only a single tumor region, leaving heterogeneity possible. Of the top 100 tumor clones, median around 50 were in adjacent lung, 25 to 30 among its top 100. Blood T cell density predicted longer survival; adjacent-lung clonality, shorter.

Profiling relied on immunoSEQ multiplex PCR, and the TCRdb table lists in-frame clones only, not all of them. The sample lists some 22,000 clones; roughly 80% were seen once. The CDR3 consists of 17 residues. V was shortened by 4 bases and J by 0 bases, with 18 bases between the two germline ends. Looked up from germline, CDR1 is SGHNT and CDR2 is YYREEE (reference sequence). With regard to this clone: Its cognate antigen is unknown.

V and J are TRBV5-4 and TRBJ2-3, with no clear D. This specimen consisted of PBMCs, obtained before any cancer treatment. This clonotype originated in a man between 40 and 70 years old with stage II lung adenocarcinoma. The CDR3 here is CASSLSFTVTSTDTQYF. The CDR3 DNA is TGTGCCAGCAGCCTTTCCTTTACAGTGACTAGCACAGATACGCAGTATTTT.